The sequence of this T cell receptor beta chain was determined in a study of blood T cells in healthy people across ages. The CDR3 extends over 15 amino acids. V was pared by 6 bases and J by 4 bases, with 12 bases of the junction left unmatched. Germline V lookup: CDR1 DFQATT, CDR2 SNEGSKA (reference sequence). There are many counts of this clonotype. Using a J-beta primer mix together with a sample-barcoded 5' primer, a second PCR was run for roughly 6 to 12 cycles. MiXCR was run by TCRdb on the 5' RACE reads, yielding one entry per CDR3 protein. The table lists 800,000 to 1,000,000 distinct CDR3 sequences, around 46% of them singletons.

The chain employs TRBV20-1 and TRBJ1-5; 7 bases map to TRBD1. The receptor was derived from a man aged 25-40 years in good health. Specimen: blood. CDR3 coding DNA: TGCAGTGCCAGACGAGGGACAGTTGGGAATCAGCCCCAGCATTTT. Its translation is CSARRGTVGNQPQHF.